The clone carrying this T cell receptor (beta chain) was detected only once. The antigen remains unidentified. This entry comes from a study of cytomegalovirus exposure and HLA in healthy donors. Looking at the study overall: An earlier analysis identified 120 million or so unique TCR beta sequences in 150 million to 200 million T cells. Regarding the study as a whole: Being productive about 87% or about 30% of the time was typical of most TCR beta V segments in an earlier analysis. In vitro testing confirmed three CMV-associated chains as specific for CMV antigens. A later analysis, which compared TCR beta chains of equal frequency, found the HLA-associated ones more clonally expanded.

Germline V gives CDR1 SEHNR, CDR2 FQNEAQ (reference sequence). This CDR3 is 15 amino acids long. Trimming took off 4 bases at V and 1 base at J, with 13 bases between the two ends. Use of 60 Vbeta and 13 Jbeta primers characterized the PCR. Profiled with immunoSEQ multiplex PCR; TCRdb holds only in-frame clones, not every one. Of roughly 130,000 clones listed, around 75% were seen once; the top ten hold 2.1%. V gene TRBV7-9 combines with J gene TRBJ1-1; possibly TRBD1 for D (5 bases). The receptor's source is a man under 40 in good health and CMV-seronegative. The specimen sequenced was PBMCs. The CDR3 spells CASSSQGERNTEAFF. CDR3 DNA sequence: TGTGCCAGCAGCTCCCAAGGGGAACGGAACACTGAAGCTTTCTTT.